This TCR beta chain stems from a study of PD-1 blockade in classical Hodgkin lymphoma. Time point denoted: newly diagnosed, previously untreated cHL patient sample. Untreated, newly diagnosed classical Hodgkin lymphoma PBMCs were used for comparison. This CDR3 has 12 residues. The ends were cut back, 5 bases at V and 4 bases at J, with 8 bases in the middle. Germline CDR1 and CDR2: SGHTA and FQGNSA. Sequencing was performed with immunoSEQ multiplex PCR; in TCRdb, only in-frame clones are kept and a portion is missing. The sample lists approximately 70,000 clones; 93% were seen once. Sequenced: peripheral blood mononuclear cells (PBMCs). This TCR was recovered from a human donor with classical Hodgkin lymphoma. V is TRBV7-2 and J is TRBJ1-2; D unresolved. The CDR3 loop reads CASSPIGYGYTF. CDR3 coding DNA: TGTGCCAGCAGCCCCATCGGCTATGGCTACACCTTC.